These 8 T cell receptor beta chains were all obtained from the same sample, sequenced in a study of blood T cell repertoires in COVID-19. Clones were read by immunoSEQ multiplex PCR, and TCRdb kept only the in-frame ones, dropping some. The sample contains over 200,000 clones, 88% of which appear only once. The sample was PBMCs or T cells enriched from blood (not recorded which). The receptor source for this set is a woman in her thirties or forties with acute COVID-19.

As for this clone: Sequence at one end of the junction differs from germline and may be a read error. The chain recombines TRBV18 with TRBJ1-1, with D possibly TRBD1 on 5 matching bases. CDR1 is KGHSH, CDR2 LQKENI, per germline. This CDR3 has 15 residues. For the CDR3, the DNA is TGTACCAGCTCACCTAGGAAGGGGCGGGGGAGTCATGCTTTCTTT. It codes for CTSSPRKGRGSHAFF.

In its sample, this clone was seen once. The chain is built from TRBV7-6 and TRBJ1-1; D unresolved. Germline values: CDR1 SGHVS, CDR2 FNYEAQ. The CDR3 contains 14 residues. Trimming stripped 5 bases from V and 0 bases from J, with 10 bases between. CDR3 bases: TGTGCCAGCAGCCCACAGAGTATGAACACTGAAGCTTTCTTT. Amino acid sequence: CASSPQSMNTEAFF. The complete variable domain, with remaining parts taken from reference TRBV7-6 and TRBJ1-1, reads GAGVSQSPRYKVTKRGQDVALRCDPISGHVSLYWYRQALGQGPEFLTYFNYEAQQDKSGLPNDRFSAERPEGSISTLTIQRTEQRDSAMYRCASSPQSMNTEAFFGQGTRLTVV.

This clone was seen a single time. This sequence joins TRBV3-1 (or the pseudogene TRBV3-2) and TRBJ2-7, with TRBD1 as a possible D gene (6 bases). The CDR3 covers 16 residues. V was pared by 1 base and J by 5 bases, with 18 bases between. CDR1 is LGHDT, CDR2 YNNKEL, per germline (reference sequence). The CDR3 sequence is CASSQVIDRTVDEQYV. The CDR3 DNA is TGTGCCAGCAGCCAAGTGATTGACAGGACTGTAGACGAGCAGTACGTC.

CDR3 sequence: CASSLRQGVKNIQYF. The CDR3 DNA sequence: TGTGCCAGCAGCTTAAGGCAGGGCGTCAAAAACATTCAGTACTTC. J is TRBJ2-4 and V is TRBV5-6; tentatively, D is TRBD1 (5 bases). There are 15 residues in the CDR3. Trimming stripped 2 bases from V and 3 bases from J, with 12 bases between. Germline values: CDR1 SGHDT, CDR2 YYEEEE.

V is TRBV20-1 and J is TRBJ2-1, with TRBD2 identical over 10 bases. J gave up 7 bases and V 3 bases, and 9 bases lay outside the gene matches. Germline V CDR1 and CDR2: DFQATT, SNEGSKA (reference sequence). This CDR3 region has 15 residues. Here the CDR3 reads CSASPLAGVDNEQFF. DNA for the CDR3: TGCAGTGCTAGTCCCCTAGCGGGAGTAGATAATGAGCAGTTCTTC.

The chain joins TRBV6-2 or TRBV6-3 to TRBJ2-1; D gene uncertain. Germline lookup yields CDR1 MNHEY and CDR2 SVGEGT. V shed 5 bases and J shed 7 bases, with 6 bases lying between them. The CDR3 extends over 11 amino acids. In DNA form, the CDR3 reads TGTGCCAGCAGTCCCCGTAATGAGCAGTTCTTC. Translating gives CASSPRNEQFF.

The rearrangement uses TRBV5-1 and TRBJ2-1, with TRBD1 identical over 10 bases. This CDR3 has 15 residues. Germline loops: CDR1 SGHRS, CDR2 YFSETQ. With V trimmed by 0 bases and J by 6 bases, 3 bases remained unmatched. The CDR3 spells CASSLGGTGVNEQFF. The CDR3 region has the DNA TGCGCCAGCAGCTTGGGGGGGACAGGGGTCAATGAGCAGTTCTTC.

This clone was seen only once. DNA of the CDR3: TGTGCCAGCAGTAAAGGTCGGGGGGGCAATCAGCCCCAGCATTTT. Its translation: CASSKGRGGNQPQHF. V is TRBV2 and J is TRBJ1-5; tentative D call: TRBD1 (5 bases). The V end lost 5 bases, the J end lost 2 bases, and 13 bases lay between the germline ends. The V gene's germline CDR1 is SNHLY and CDR2 FYNNEI. This CDR3 is 15 amino acids long.